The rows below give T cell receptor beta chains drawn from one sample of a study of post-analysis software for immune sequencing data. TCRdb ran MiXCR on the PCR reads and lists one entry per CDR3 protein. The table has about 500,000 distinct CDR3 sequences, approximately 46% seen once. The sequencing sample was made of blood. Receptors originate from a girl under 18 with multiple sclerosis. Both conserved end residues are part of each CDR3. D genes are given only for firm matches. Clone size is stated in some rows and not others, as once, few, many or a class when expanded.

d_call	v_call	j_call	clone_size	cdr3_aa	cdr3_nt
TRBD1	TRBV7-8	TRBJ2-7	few	CASSRRDRSDEQYF	TGTGCCAGCAGCCGCCGGGACAGGAGTGACGAGCAGTACTTC
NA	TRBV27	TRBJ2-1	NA	CASSTLVYNEQFF	TGTGCCAGCAGTACTCTTGTTTACAATGAGCAGTTCTTC
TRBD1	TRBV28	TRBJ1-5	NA	CASRQNTGGQPQHF	TGTGCCAGCAGGCAAAATACAGGGGGCCAGCCCCAGCATTTT
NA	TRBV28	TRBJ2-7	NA	CASSNTPYEQYF	TGTGCCAGCAGCAATACACCCTACGAGCAGTACTTC
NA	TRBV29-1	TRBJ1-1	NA	CSVQGFGSVPEAFF	TGCAGCGTTCAGGGGTTTGGGTCTGTTCCTGAAGCTTTCTTT
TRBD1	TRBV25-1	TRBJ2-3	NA	CASSEYRGQGKADTQYF	TGTGCCAGCAGTGAATATCGCGGACAGGGGAAGGCAGACACGCAGTATTTT
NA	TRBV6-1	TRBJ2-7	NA	CASSEASGRAYEQYF	TGTGCCAGCAGTGAAGCATCCGGCCGAGCCTACGAGCAGTACTTC
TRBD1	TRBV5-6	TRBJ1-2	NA	CASRSGTGGYGYTF	TGTGCCAGCAGGTCCGGGACAGGGGGCTATGGCTACACCTTC
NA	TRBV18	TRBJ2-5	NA	CASSVQGKADQETQYF	TGTGCCAGCTCAGTACAGGGAAAAGCGGACCAAGAGACCCAGTACTTC
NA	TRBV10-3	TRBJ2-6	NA	CAISARNIDSGANVLTF	TGTGCCATCAGTGCCCGTAACATAGACTCTGGGGCCAACGTCCTGACTTTC
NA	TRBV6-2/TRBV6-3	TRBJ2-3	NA	CASSYSRSPGTDTQYF	TGTGCCAGCAGTTACTCCCGCTCGCCCGGCACAGATACGCAGTATTTT
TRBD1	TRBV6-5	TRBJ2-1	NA	CASRSSGQGFYNEQFF	TGTGCCAGCAGGTCTTCTGGACAGGGATTTTACAATGAGCAGTTCTTC
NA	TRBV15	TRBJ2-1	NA	CATSRDRGNGNEQFF	TGTGCCACCAGCAGAGACAGGGGTAACGGCAATGAGCAGTTCTTC
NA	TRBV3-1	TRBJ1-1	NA	CASSQLRSSGNTEAFF	TGTGCCAGCAGCCAGCTGAGATCCTCGGGGAACACTGAAGCTTTCTTT
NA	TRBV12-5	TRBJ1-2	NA	CASGLGQSPYGYTF	TGTGCTAGTGGTTTAGGACAGTCTCCCTATGGCTACACCTTC
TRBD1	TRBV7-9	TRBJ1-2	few	CASSLGQGTDGYTF	TGTGCCAGCAGTTTGGGACAGGGGACGGATGGCTACACCTTC
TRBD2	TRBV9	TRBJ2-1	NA	CASSVGGLAGVGEQFF	TGTGCCAGCAGCGTAGGTGGACTGGCGGGAGTAGGTGAGCAGTTCTTC
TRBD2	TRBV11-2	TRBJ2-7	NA	CASSLVHQRALAGGSIHEQYF	TGTGCCAGCAGCTTAGTACACCAACGGGCACTAGCGGGGGGTTCTATCCACGAGCAGTACTTC
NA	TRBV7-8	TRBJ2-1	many	CASSFPISYNEQFF	TGTGCCAGCAGCTTCCCTATCTCCTACAATGAGCAGTTCTTC
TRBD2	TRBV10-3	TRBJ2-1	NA	CAISSGSNEQFF	TGTGCCATCAGCAGCGGGAGTAATGAGCAGTTCTTC
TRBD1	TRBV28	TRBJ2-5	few	CASEMDREETQYF	TGTGCCTCTGAGATGGACAGGGAAGAGACCCAGTACTTC
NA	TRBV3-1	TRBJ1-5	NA	CASSQERGRRSNQPQHF	TGTGCCAGCAGCCAAGAGAGGGGAAGGAGGTCCAATCAGCCCCAGCATTTT
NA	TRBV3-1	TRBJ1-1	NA	CASSQDGGGTEAFF	TGTGCCAGCAGCCAAGATGGAGGGGGCACTGAAGCTTTCTTT
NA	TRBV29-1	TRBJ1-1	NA	CSVEVGGGLNTEAFF	TGCAGCGTTGAAGTAGGGGGGGGCCTGAACACTGAAGCTTTCTTT
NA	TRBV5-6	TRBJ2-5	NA	CASSLDWTSADTQYF	TGTGCCAGCAGCTTGGACTGGACCTCTGCGGATACCCAGTACTTC
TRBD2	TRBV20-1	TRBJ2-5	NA	CSAIRLAGKETQYF	TGCAGTGCTATCCGACTAGCGGGTAAAGAGACCCAGTACTTC
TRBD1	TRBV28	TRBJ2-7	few	CASRGGTGSLGSYEQYF	TGTGCCAGCAGGGGAGGGACAGGGAGTTTGGGGTCCTACGAGCAGTACTTC
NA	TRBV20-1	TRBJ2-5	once	CSAPGLQPYGQYF	TGCAGTGCACCGGGACTCCAACCCTACGGGCAGTACTTC
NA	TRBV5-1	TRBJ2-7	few	CASSLAPTKIHEQYF	TGCGCCAGCAGCTTGGCCCCGACAAAAATCCACGAGCAGTACTTC
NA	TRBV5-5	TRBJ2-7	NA	CASSLIRGGSYEQYF	TGTGCCAGCAGCTTGATCAGGGGTGGATCCTACGAGCAGTACTTC
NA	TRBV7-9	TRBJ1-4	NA	CASNPDSEKLFF	TGTGCCAGCAACCCGGACAGCGAAAAACTGTTTTTT
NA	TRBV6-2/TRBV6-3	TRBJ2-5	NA	CASSFTPETQYF	TGTGCCAGCAGTTTTACTCCAGAGACCCAGTACTTC
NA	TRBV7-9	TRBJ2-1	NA	CASSPLSGAKEQFF	TGTGCCAGCAGTCCCCTGTCGGGGGCGAAAGAGCAGTTCTTC
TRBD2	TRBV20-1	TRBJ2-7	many	CSARRLADSYEQYF	TGCAGTGCTAGGAGGCTAGCGGATTCCTACGAGCAGTACTTC
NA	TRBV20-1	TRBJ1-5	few	CSAREDSRHSSNQPQHF	TGCAGTGCTAGAGAAGATTCTAGGCACAGTAGCAATCAGCCCCAGCATTTT
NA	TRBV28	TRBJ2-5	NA	CASHAGAHETQYF	TGTGCCAGCCACGCGGGGGCGCATGAGACCCAGTACTTC
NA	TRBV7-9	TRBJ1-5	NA	CASSGGIVQPQHF	TGTGCCAGCAGCGGGGGAATAGTTCAGCCCCAGCATTTT
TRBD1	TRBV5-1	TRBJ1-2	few	CASSHRNPDRGWGGYTF	TGCGCCAGCAGCCATCGAAACCCGGACAGGGGATGGGGTGGCTACACCTTC
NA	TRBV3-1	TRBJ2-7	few	CASSQGFQEQYF	TGTGCCAGCAGCCAAGGTTTTCAGGAGCAGTACTTC
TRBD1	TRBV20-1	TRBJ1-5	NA	CSARTGEGQPQHF	TGCAGTGCAAGGACAGGGGAGGGACAGCCCCAGCATTTT
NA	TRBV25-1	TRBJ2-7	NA	CAGSEYHGNYGQHF	TGTGCCGGCAGTGAATACCACGGGAACTACGGGCAGCACTTC
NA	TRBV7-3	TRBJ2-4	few	CASSPSSYNEQYF	TGTGCCAGCAGCCCGAGCAGTTACAATGAGCAGTACTTC
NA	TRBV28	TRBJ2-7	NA	CACSSGTGPYEQYF	TGTGCCTGCTCTTCCGGGACTGGACCCTACGAGCAGTACTTC
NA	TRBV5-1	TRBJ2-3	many	CASSLANADTQYF	TGCGCCAGCAGCTTGGCCAACGCAGATACGCAGTATTTT
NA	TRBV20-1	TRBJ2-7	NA	CSARDDRGAGSLQEYYEQYF	TGCAGTGCTAGAGATGACAGAGGAGCCGGATCACTACAGGAATACTACGAGCAGTACTTC
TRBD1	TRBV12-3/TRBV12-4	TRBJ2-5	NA	CASSRDRGLETQYF	TGTGCCAGCAGCCGGGACAGGGGGCTAGAGACCCAGTACTTC
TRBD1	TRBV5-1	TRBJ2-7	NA	CASNMRTGGGEYEQYF	TGCGCCAGCAATATGAGGACAGGGGGCGGTGAGTACGAGCAGTACTTC
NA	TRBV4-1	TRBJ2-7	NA	CASSRIVLPFYEQYF	TGCGCCAGCAGCCGAATCGTCCTCCCTTTCTACGAGCAGTACTTC
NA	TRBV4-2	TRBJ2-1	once	CASSQPPYEQFF	TGTGCCAGCAGCCAACCGCCATATGAGCAGTTCTTC
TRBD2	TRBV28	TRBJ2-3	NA	CASTYGRVTDTQYF	TGTGCCAGCACGTATGGGAGGGTAACAGATACGCAGTATTTT
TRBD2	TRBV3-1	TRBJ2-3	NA	CASSQTPGLAGGPGGADTQYF	TGTGCCAGCAGCCAAACACCGGGACTAGCGGGAGGGCCAGGTGGTGCAGATACGCAGTATTTT
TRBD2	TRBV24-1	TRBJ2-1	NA	CATSDGQLAKFF	TGTGCCACCAGTGATGGGCAACTAGCGAAGTTCTTC